There are many counts of the clone carrying this TCR beta chain. Assembly of TCR beta libraries relied on iRepertoire HTBI primers together with Arm-PCR of CDR3 regions. TCRdb recomputed calls from the multiplex PCR reads with MiXCR, one row per CDR3 protein. The sample records 350,000 to 500,000 distinct CDR3 sequences, around 17% being singletons. Time point denoted: newly diagnosed GD, antithyroid drugs for less than 3 months. RNA from PBMCs was the source of the TCR library. The data were taken from a study of regulatory T cells in long-lasting Graves disease. The CDR3 loop spans 12 amino acids. Trimming removed 6 bases from V and 7 bases from J, with 16 bases in between. Germline V lookup: CDR1 DFQATT, CDR2 SNEGSKA (reference sequence). These same records also appear under a second study, on T cells in Graves' hyperthyroidism and ophthalmopathy.

This specimen was peripheral blood mononuclear cells (PBMCs), taken at new diagnosis, from a patient treated with antithyroid drugs. The genes are TRBV20-1 and TRBJ2-7; no reliable D call. The receptor comes from a woman aged 30 to 39 with Graves disease. CDR3 loop: CSADGRRGEQYF. In DNA form, the CDR3 reads TGCAGTGCCGACGGAAGACGTGGGGAGCAGTACTTC.